Shown below are 19 T cell receptor beta chains from a single sample sequenced in a study of T cells in Graves' hyperthyroidism and ophthalmopathy. Researchers took RNA transcripts and amplified the TCR beta CDR3 regions from them. Researchers ran a first-round RT-PCR on the TCR CDR3 using the HTBI primer set. MiXCR was run by TCRdb on the multiplex PCR reads, yielding one entry per CDR3 protein. This sample carries 550,000 to 850,000 distinct CDR3 sequences, around a sixth of them seen once, and the ten largest clones take approximately 15%. Sequenced input: blood. These receptor sequences come from a woman in her forties or fifties with Graves' hyperthyroidism that later progressed to Graves' ophthalmopathy.

This clonotype was picked up a small number of times. J is TRBJ1-4 and V is TRBV20-1, with D uncertain. Germline V gives CDR1 DFQATT, CDR2 SNEGSKA (reference sequence). Deletions cut 3 bases from V and 4 bases from J, with 9 bases between. This CDR3 spans 13 amino acids. The CDR3 DNA follows: TGCAGTGCTAGGGGTCGGATTAATGAAAAACTGTTTTTT. Translating gives CSARGRINEKLFF.

This clonotype occurred many times. The chain employs TRBV2 and TRBJ2-3; no definite D call. The CDR3 has 14 amino acids. The V end lost 4 bases, the J end lost 2 bases, and 10 bases lay between the germline ends. Germline CDR1 and CDR2: SNHLY and FYNNEI. As DNA, the CDR3 is TGTGCCAGCAGTGGGGGTTCGGCCACAGATACGCAGTATTTT. Translation: CASSGGSATDTQYF.

There are a few counts of this clonotype. The chain uses TRBV20-1 and TRBJ1-2, with D perhaps matching TRBD1 (6 bases). Germline CDR1 reads DFQATT; CDR2 reads SNEGSKA (reference sequence). The V gene lost 1 base and the J gene lost 4 bases, with 7 bases spanning the gap. The CDR3 covers 12 residues. CDR3 sequence (DNA): TGCAGTGCTAGAGGGGGGCCCTATGGCTACACCTTC. It codes for CSARGGPYGYTF.

The rearrangement links TRBV4-1 to TRBJ1-2; D perhaps matches TRBD1 (6 bases). CDR3 length equals 16 residues. V dropped 0 bases and J dropped 5 bases, with 16 bases sitting between them. Germline lookup yields CDR1 MGHRA and CDR2 YSYEKL. The CDR3 DNA is TGCGCCAGCAGCCAAGACCGAGCACAGGGTGGGTATGGCTACACCTTC. It specifies CASSQDRAQGGYGYTF.

This chain's CDR3 is CASQYQNTIYF. The CDR3 DNA sequence: TGTGCCAGCCAGTATCAAAACACCATATATTTT. V and J are TRBV6-1 and TRBJ1-3; no reliable D call. CDR1 and CDR2 (germline): MNHNS, SASEGT. The germline V and J ends were trimmed by 8 bases and 6 bases, with 8 bases remaining between them. The CDR3 has 11 residues.

The chain recombines TRBV27 with TRBJ2-2; 11 bases are shared with TRBD2. Germline values: CDR1 MNHEY, CDR2 SMNVEV (reference sequence). After removal of 1 base from V and 4 bases from J, the junction contained 5 bases not matched to a gene. This CDR3 has 17 amino acids. The CDR3 DNA reads as TGTGCCAGCAGTTTATGGGCTAGCGGGGGGATCACCGGGGAGCTGTTTTTT. This gives the protein CASSLWASGGITGELFF.

This clonotype was found a few times. The chain is built from TRBV7-8 and TRBJ2-1; the match to TRBD2 covers 14 bases. The CDR3 totals 16 residues. In germline, CDR1 is SGHVS, CDR2 FQNEAQ. Trimming at V came to 2 bases and at J to 6 bases, leaving 3 bases not matched to a gene. The CDR3 DNA follows: TGTGCCAGCAGCTTACCTGGACTAGCGGGGGGCAATGAGCAGTTCTTC. Amino acid sequence: CASSLPGLAGGNEQFF. The variable domain in full, with the rest retrieved from reference TRBV7-8 and TRBJ2-1, is GAGVSQSPRYKVAKRGQDVALRCDPISGHVSLFWYQQALGQGPEFLTYFQNEAQLDKSGLPSDRFFAERPEGSVSTLKIQRTQQEDSAVYLCASSLPGLAGGNEQFFGPGTRLTVL.

This clonotype was seen repeatedly, ten times or more. This chain connects TRBV2 to TRBJ1-1, with D hard to call. Germline V lookup: CDR1 SNHLY, CDR2 FYNNEI. V was trimmed by 5 bases and J by 4 bases, leaving 17 bases between them. CDR3 length: 15 residues. CDR3 in DNA: TGTGCCAGCAGTCCCCCGGGCGGTGAGGGCACTGAAGCTTTCTTT. This codes for CASSPPGGEGTEAFF.

In its sample, this clonotype was seen many times. The chain employs TRBV15 and TRBJ1-1; TRBD1 matches at 10 bases. This CDR3 spans 18 amino acids. The germline CDR1 and CDR2 sequences are LNHNV and YYDKDF (reference sequence). With 5 bases clipped from V and 0 bases from J, the junction kept 12 bases outside the gene matches. Here the CDR3 reads CATSPLAGDRGMNTEAFF. The CDR3 nucleotides read TGTGCCACCAGCCCCTTGGCCGGGGACAGGGGCATGAACACTGAAGCTTTCTTT.

The chain carries TRBV7-2 and TRBJ1-1; D remains unclear. V was pared by 5 bases and J by 1 base, with 26 bases between. Germline lookup yields CDR1 SGHTA and CDR2 FQGNSA. The CDR3 length is 19 residues. The CDR3 nucleotides read TGTGCCAGCAGCCCTACTCGGGCCGGACGAACTTGGGGGAACACTGAAGCTTTCTTT. As protein: CASSPTRAGRTWGNTEAFF.

This clonotype was detected ten times or more. One end of the junction varies from germline; a read error may be responsible. CDR3 sequence: CASSPGTGIYEQYF. CDR3 sequence (DNA): TGTGCCAGCTCACCTGGGACAGGGATCTACGAGCAGTACTTC. J is TRBJ2-7 and V is TRBV5-1, with 9 bases that match TRBD1. The CDR3 is made up of 14 amino acids. The germline CDR1 and CDR2 sequences are SGHRS and YFSETQ.

The chain recombines TRBV7-9 with TRBJ2-6, with D maybe TRBD1 (6 bases). The V gene's germline CDR1 is SEHNR and CDR2 FQNEAQ (reference sequence). The CDR3 is made up of 16 amino acids. Deletions cut 1 base from V and 1 base from J, with 8 bases between. CDR3 DNA: TGTGCCAGCAGCTTAGTCACAGGGTCTGGGGCCAACGTCCTGACTTTC. Translated: CASSLVTGSGANVLTF.

This clonotype was counted ten times or more. The V and J genes are TRBV20-1 and TRBJ2-5, with D unresolved. CDR3 size: 13 residues. Germline V gene data show CDR1 as DFQATT and CDR2 as SNEGSKA (reference sequence). The V end was cut by 2 bases, the J end by 2 bases, with 9 bases between. CDR3 amino acids: CSARMDGQETQYF. The CDR3 DNA reads TGCAGTGCTAGAATGGACGGTCAAGAGACCCAGTACTTC.

The CDR3 here is CATSSLGGNTNEQFF. DNA of the CDR3: TGTGCCACCAGCAGTTTGGGGGGTAATACCAATGAGCAGTTCTTC. This chain links TRBV15 with TRBJ2-1, with a possible D match to TRBD2 (6 bases). The V gene's germline CDR1 is LNHNV and CDR2 YYDKDF (reference sequence). Trimming pared 3 bases from V and 6 bases from J, leaving 15 bases between. This CDR3 spans 15 amino acids.

This clonotype was observed many times. The genes are TRBV11-2 and TRBJ1-2; no reliable D call. Deletions cut 5 bases from V and 0 bases from J, with 13 bases between. The CDR3 consists of 15 residues. CDR1 and CDR2 (germline): SGHAT, FQNNGV. CDR3 coding DNA: TGTGCCAGCAGCGATAGACTCTTTTCTAACTATGGCTACACCTTC. Translation: CASSDRLFSNYGYTF. Filled out from reference TRBV11-2 and TRBJ1-2, the complete variable domain reads EAGVAQSPRYKIIEKRQSVAFWCNPISGHATLYWYQQILGQGPKLLIQFQNNGVVDDSQLPKDRFSAERLKGVDSTLKIQPAKLEDSAVYLCASSDRLFSNYGYTFGSGTRLTVV.

CDR3 sequence: CATKGTGLNTEAFF. DNA for the CDR3: TGTGCCACCAAGGGAACAGGGCTGAACACTGAAGCTTTCTTT. V usage is TRBV15 and J usage is TRBJ1-1; D may be TRBD1 (6 bases). Germline CDR1 LNHNV, CDR2 YYDKDF (reference sequence). CDR3 length: 14 residues. V lost 7 bases, J lost 0 bases, and 12 bases lay in between.

On this clonotype itself: One end of the junction fails to match germline, which may point to a read error. This chain uses TRBV5-1 with TRBJ2-1; TRBD2 agrees at 8 bases. CDR1 and CDR2 from the germline V gene are SGHRS and YFSETQ. There are 17 residues in the CDR3. The CDR3 nucleotides read TGTGCCAGCAGCTTGCCCCAACTAGCGGAACGGGACAATGAGCAGTTCTTC. Protein sequence: CASSLPQLAERDNEQFF.

The CDR3 region has the DNA TGTGCCAGCAAGGGTACTAGCGGGGGGAACAATGAGCAGTTCTTC. Its protein product is CASKGTSGGNNEQFF. The genes are TRBV2 and TRBJ2-1, with 12 bases lining up with TRBD2. There are 15 residues in the CDR3. V gave up 7 bases and J gave up 5 bases; unmatched junction bases: 6. Germline V gene data show CDR1 as SNHLY and CDR2 as FYNNEI.

The rearrangement joins TRBV15 to TRBJ1-5; unclear D gene. CDR1 is LNHNV and CDR2 is YYDKDF in the germline V gene (reference sequence). With 1 base removed from V and 3 bases from J, the gap between germline ends came to 10 bases. CDR3 size: 15 residues. CDR3: CATSRAGGINQPQHF. The DNA of the CDR3 is TGTGCCACCAGCAGAGCTGGAGGGATCAATCAGCCCCAGCATTTT. The whole variable domain, filled in from reference TRBV15 and TRBJ1-5, reads DAMVIQNPRYQVTQFGKPVTLSCSQTLNHNVMYWYQQKSSQAPKLLFHYYDKDFNNEADTPDNFQSRRPNTSFCFLDIRSPGLGDTAMYLCATSRAGGINQPQHFGDGTRLSIL.